Listed below are T cell receptor beta chains from one sample, sequenced in a study of cytomegalovirus exposure and HLA in healthy donors. Clones were read by immunoSEQ multiplex PCR, and TCRdb kept only the in-frame ones, dropping some. This sample has under 200,000 clones, with about 13% found just once. The sequenced sample consisted of PBMCs. The receptors were sampled from a man in his fifties or sixties in good health and CMV-seropositive. CDR3s include the opening cysteine and the closing phenylalanine or tryptophan. The D gene is left open where the match is weak. Only part of the rows carry a size: once, few, many, or a class if the clone is expanded.

j_call	d_call	v_call	clone_size	cdr3_aa	cdr3_nt
TRBJ1-2	.	TRBV6-1	.	CASSVAQTPDYGYTF	TGTGCCAGCAGTGTGGCACAAACCCCAGACTATGGCTACACCTTC
TRBJ1-1	.	TRBV6-4	few	CASSAEQVGSTEAFF	TGTGCCAGCAGTGCGGAACAGGTGGGTTCCACTGAAGCTTTCTTT
TRBJ2-3	TRBD2	TRBV4-2	.	CASSQGGIAGATDTQYF	TGTGCCAGCAGCCAAGGGGGGATAGCGGGGGCTACAGATACGCAGTATTTT
TRBJ2-1	TRBD1	TRBV13	.	CASSLAGGATVLDYNEQFF	TGTGCCAGCAGCTTAGCAGGGGGCGCGACGGTTTTAGACTACAATGAGCAGTTCTTC
TRBJ1-5	TRBD1	TRBV7-9	.	CASSSDGQGDNQPQHF	TGTGCCAGCAGCTCAGACGGACAGGGGGACAATCAGCCCCAGCATTTT
TRBJ1-6	.	TRBV5-4	few	CASSLKESYNSPLHF	TGTGCCAGCAGCTTAAAGGAGTCCTATAATTCACCCCTCCACTTT
TRBJ1-1	TRBD1	TRBV7-9	few	CASSFAQGASTEAFF	TGTGCCAGCAGCTTCGCACAGGGGGCGAGCACTGAAGCTTTCTTT
TRBJ2-2	.	TRBV6-5	.	CASSYLQGSGELFF	TGTGCCAGCAGTTACCTCCAGGGGTCCGGGGAGCTGTTTTTT
TRBJ2-5	.	TRBV27	.	CASSDDSRGEETQYF	TGTGCCAGCAGCGATGACTCCAGGGGAGAAGAGACCCAGTACTTC
TRBJ1-1	.	TRBV28	.	CASSSTVEAFF	TGTGCCAGCAGTTCAACGGTTGAAGCTTTCTTT
TRBJ1-6	TRBD1	TRBV6-7	.	CASSYRFRDRGLGALHF	TGTGCCAGCAGTTACCGGTTCCGGGACAGGGGCCTGGGGGCCCTCCACTTT
TRBJ2-7	.	TRBV27	.	CASSFLAGSYEQYF	TGTGCCAGCAGTTTTCTCGCGGGCTCCTACGAGCAGTACTTC
TRBJ1-1	TRBD1	TRBV18	few	CASSPKTGGGTEAFF	TGTGCCAGCTCACCCAAAACAGGGGGCGGGACTGAAGCTTTCTTT
TRBJ1-1	.	TRBV19	.	CASSILWNTEAFF	TGTGCCAGTAGTATTCTATGGAACACTGAAGCTTTCTTT
TRBJ1-4	.	TRBV28	.	CASTSGFATNEKLFF	TGTGCCAGCACCTCAGGGTTCGCAACTAATGAAAAACTGTTTTTT
TRBJ1-1	.	TRBV12-5	.	CASGLAQGPNTEAFF	TGTGCTAGTGGTTTGGCACAGGGACCCAACACTGAAGCTTTCTTT
TRBJ1-6	.	TRBV6-6	once	CASSQRTGQHYSPLHF	TGTGCCAGCAGCCAACGGACGGGACAACACTACTCACCCCTCCACTTT
TRBJ2-3	TRBD1	TRBV18	.	CASSDRGYGTDTQYF	TGTGCCAGCTCAGACAGGGGATATGGCACAGATACGCAGTATTTT
TRBJ2-2	.	TRBV4-3	.	CASSGADPNTGELFF	TGCGCCAGCAGCGGGGCGGATCCCAACACCGGGGAGCTGTTTTTT
TRBJ2-4	.	TRBV30	many	CAWTSVTKNIQYF	TGTGCCTGGACCAGCGTTACCAAAAACATTCAGTACTTC
TRBJ2-5	.	TRBV28	.	CASSQRDIETQYF	TGTGCCAGCAGTCAACGGGACATAGAGACCCAGTACTTC
TRBJ2-4	.	TRBV7-2	.	CASSLVLVGGKNIQYF	TGTGCCAGCAGCTTAGTTTTGGTGGGGGGCAAAAACATTCAGTACTTC
TRBJ2-3	TRBD1	TRBV10-3	.	CAISLNRGTDTQYF	TGTGCCATCAGCCTGAACAGGGGAACAGATACGCAGTATTTT
TRBJ2-2	.	TRBV11-2	few	CASSLLQSANTGELFF	TGTGCCAGCAGCTTATTACAATCCGCGAACACCGGGGAGCTGTTTTTT
TRBJ1-5	.	TRBV19	.	CASSLGAFNQPQHF	TGTGCCAGTAGTCTCGGAGCATTCAATCAGCCCCAGCATTTT
TRBJ1-2	.	TRBV6-1	.	CASSPRSERKGYTF	TGTGCCAGCAGCCCACGATCGGAGAGGAAAGGCTACACCTTC
TRBJ1-1	TRBD1	TRBV19	few	CASSTPGTGLEAFF	TGTGCCAGTAGTACCCCTGGGACAGGGCTAGAAGCTTTCTTT
TRBJ2-3	TRBD1	TRBV18	.	CASSPRTGSRDTQYF	TGTGCCAGCTCACCCCGGACAGGCTCGAGGGATACGCAGTATTTT
TRBJ2-1	.	TRBV4-3	.	CASSRDTSGPYNEQFF	TGCGCCAGCAGCCGAGATACAAGCGGGCCGTACAATGAGCAGTTCTTC
TRBJ1-1	.	TRBV11-2	.	CASSFSGQDTEAFF	TGTGCCAGCAGCTTTTCGGGACAAGACACTGAAGCTTTCTTT
TRBJ2-7	TRBD2	TRBV2	.	CASRVAGLYEQYF	TGTGCCAGCAGAGTAGCGGGCCTTTACGAGCAGTACTTC
TRBJ2-2	.	TRBV7-9	few	CASSLLASGELFF	TGTGCCAGCAGCTTATTAGCATCCGGGGAGCTGTTTTTT
TRBJ2-2	TRBD1	TRBV6-5	.	CASSRTGDTGELFF	TGTGCCAGCAGTAGGACAGGGGACACCGGGGAGCTGTTTTTT
TRBJ2-2	TRBD2	TRBV25-1	.	CASHPEREPGELFF	TGTGCCAGCCACCCCGAGCGGGAACCCGGGGAGCTGTTTTTT
TRBJ1-5	.	TRBV4-1	few	CASSQEGYSNQPQNF	TGCGCCAGCAGCCAAGAAGGTTATAGCAATCAGCCCCAGAATTTT
TRBJ2-1	.	TRBV18	.	CASSPLQGKPNEQFF	TGTGCCAGCTCACCACTACAGGGTAAGCCCAATGAGCAGTTCTTC
TRBJ1-1	TRBD1	TRBV7-9	.	CASSLSRGAEAFF	TGTGCCAGCAGCTTAAGCAGGGGGGCTGAAGCTTTCTTT
TRBJ1-1	.	TRBV6-5	.	CASSHMGGRTEAFF	TGTGCCAGCAGTCACATGGGGGGGAGGACTGAAGCTTTCTTT
TRBJ2-3	.	TRBV7-3	few	CASSLRSGGSTDTQYF	TGTGCCAGCAGCTTACGGAGCGGAGGTAGCACAGATACGCAGTATTTT
TRBJ2-3	TRBD2	TRBV9	.	CASSAGVGGRSTDTQYF	TGTGCCAGCAGCGCCGGGGTGGGGGGGAGATCTACAGATACGCAGTATTTT
TRBJ2-1	TRBD1	TRBV4-2	.	CASSQEGTAYNEQFF	TGTGCCAGCAGCCAAGAAGGGACAGCGTACAATGAGCAGTTCTTC
TRBJ2-1	TRBD2	TRBV13	.	CASSPPRGGGPHNEQFF	TGTGCCAGCAGCCCACCTAGGGGCGGGGGGCCTCACAATGAGCAGTTCTTC
TRBJ1-3	TRBD1	TRBV4-3	.	CASSPGTGNGNTIYF	TGCGCCAGCAGCCCTGGGACAGGGAACGGAAACACCATATATTTT
TRBJ1-5	TRBD1	TRBV7-2	.	CASSFGQDNQPQHF	TGTGCCAGCAGTTTCGGACAGGATAATCAGCCCCAGCATTTT
TRBJ1-1	TRBD1	TRBV7-9	.	CASRRGQGAEAFF	TGTGCCAGCAGGAGGGGGCAGGGCGCTGAAGCTTTCTTT
TRBJ1-2	.	TRBV5-4	.	CASSLDRLRYGYTF	TGTGCCAGCAGCTTGGACAGGCTACGCTATGGCTACACCTTC